This is a list of T cell receptor beta chains from one sample in a study of CXCR3-negative and CXCR3-positive naive CD8 T cells. For each CDR3 protein, TCRdb gives one entry from its re-call of the 5' RACE reads, without DNA. The sample totals more than 50,000 distinct CDR3 sequences. Sequencing used naive CXCR3- CD8+ T cells from blood. These receptors all come from a human donor in good health. Some clones in this sample may be carry-over from other donors' samples. CDR3s include the opening cysteine and the closing phenylalanine or tryptophan.

TRBV2,15,TRBJ1-2,CASLPRDRGLYGYTF
TRBV20-1,13,TRBJ2-1,CSARDDLLDEQFF
TRBV7-2,12,TRBJ2-1,CASRELRDEQFF
TRBV7-8,15,TRBJ1-5,CASSPGHHSNQPQHF
TRBV7-9,14,TRBJ1-3,CASSGVLSGNTIYF
TRBV11-2,12,TRBJ1-1,CASSLDSSEAFF
TRBV28,14,TRBJ1-5,CASTLTPGSQPQHF
TRBV4-2,15,TRBJ2-7,CASSQENGAYYEPYF
TRBV25-1,14,TRBJ2-1,CASTSTGTYNEQFF
TRBV2,13,TRBJ1-2,CASSEYRQRGYTF
TRBV6-2/TRBV6-3,12,TRBJ2-5,CANVTGKETQYF
TRBV3-1,15,TRBJ2-5,CASSQTSGLQETQYF
TRBV27,12,TRBJ1-3,CASGVSGNTIYF
TRBV6-5,11,TRBJ1-2,CASRGSGPYTF
TRBV11-2,14,TRBJ2-7,CASSGTSGGHEQYF
TRBV20-1,15,TRBJ2-5,CSARAGLAESETQYF
TRBV28,15,TRBJ2-7,CASSPSSGSYYEQYF
TRBV12-3/TRBV12-4,14,TRBJ2-7,CASSLSGIPDEQYF
TRBV5-1,14,TRBJ2-7,CASSFAGDSYEQYF
TRBV29-1,14,TRBJ1-1,CSVEVAVGGTEAFF
TRBV4-1,15,TRBJ2-7,CASSQTPDSSYEQYF
TRBV12-3/TRBV12-4,14,TRBJ2-5,CASTYRGTGETQYF
TRBV5-6,16,TRBJ2-1,CASSPELGFFSYEQFF
TRBV29-1,15,TRBJ2-3,CSVEETGEITDTQYF
TRBV29-1,12,TRBJ1-4,CSVEKGSEGLFF
TRBV29-1,12,TRBJ2-1,CSVEPQRDEQFF
TRBV6-6,14,TRBJ2-7,CASSFEGDVYEQYF
TRBV14,17,TRBJ2-1,CASSPTTGLAGGNEQFF
TRBV6-6,15,TRBJ1-5,CASSYPRDSNQPQHF
TRBV7-9,16,TRBJ2-7,CASSLGWDLESYEQYF
TRBV7-9,15,TRBJ2-5,CASSLGTGGEETQYF
TRBV20-1,14,TRBJ2-1,CSARDKPRYNEQFF
TRBV28,14,TRBJ1-5,CASSWTGSNQPQHF
TRBV28,15,TRBJ2-7,CASTPTSGGTYEQYF
TRBV5-1,14,TRBJ1-5,CASSFLGSGQPQHF
TRBV7-9,15,TRBJ1-6,CASSLAGQTNSPLHF
TRBV28,11,TRBJ2-7,CASSFIGEQYF
TRBV19,14,TRBJ1-5,CASSMEAVGQPQHF
TRBV29-1,13,TRBJ2-7,CSVEDDTGYEQYF
TRBV29-1,16,TRBJ2-7,CSVEDQGGDFEYEQYF
TRBV5-4,15,TRBJ1-2,CASSPIQTNDYGYTF